Below, 15 T cell receptor beta chains from the same sample are listed, as sequenced in a study of CD8+CD57+ T cells in acquired aplastic anemia. By flow cytometry, patients selected for sequencing had shown an expansion of CD8+CD57+ cells. The use of genomic DNA as template underpinned the TCR beta VDJ and CDR3 profiling. MiXCR was run by TCRdb on the reads, yielding one entry per CDR3 protein. The table lists about 98,000 distinct CDR3 sequences, roughly 70% of them singletons. Sequenced: sorted CD4+, CD8+, or CD8+CD57+ T cells (not recorded which) from PBMCs. The receptors were sampled from a human donor with aplastic anemia.

The chain is built from TRBV6-1 and TRBJ2-7, with D maybe TRBD1 (6 bases). The CDR3 is made up of 12 amino acids. Germline CDR1 reads MNHNS; CDR2 reads SASEGT. The V end was cut by 7 bases, the J end by 3 bases, with 10 bases between. In DNA, the CDR3 is TGTGCCAGCACCGGCAGGGGCTACGAGCAGTACTTC. Translating it yields CASTGRGYEQYF.

Comments on this clonotype: The junction and the germline gene differ at one end; a read error may be behind it. The rearrangement uses TRBV15 and TRBJ2-1; 13 positions agree with TRBD2. The CDR3 covers 16 residues. Germline loops: CDR1 LNHNV, CDR2 YYDKDF (reference sequence). The CDR3 DNA reads TGTGCCACTAGCAGGGAACTAGCGGGAGGGTTCAATGAGCAGTTCTTC. It is translated as CATSRELAGGFNEQFF.

This clonotype was found once. This rearrangement joins TRBV24-1 to TRBJ2-1, with D perhaps given as TRBD1 or TRBD2 (5 bases each). The germline V gene encodes CDR1 KGHDR and CDR2 SFDVKD. V lost 10 bases, J lost 5 bases, and 14 bases lay in between. This CDR3 comprises 13 residues. CDR3 residues: CATASRGDNEQFF. As DNA, the CDR3 is TGTGCCACGGCGAGCAGAGGGGACAATGAGCAGTTCTTC.

The chain links TRBV6-5 to TRBJ2-3; tentative D call: TRBD1 (5 bases). Germline V lookup: CDR1 MNHEY, CDR2 SVGAGI. Trimming took 2 bases from V and 9 from J, leaving 6 bases between them. The CDR3 consists of 11 residues. The CDR3 DNA sequence: TGTGCCAGCAGTTACAGGGGAACGCAGTATTTT. This gives the protein CASSYRGTQYF.

The chain uses TRBV7-8 and TRBJ2-7, with 16 bases fitting TRBD2. The CDR3 is made up of 17 amino acids. CDR1 SGHVS and CDR2 FQNEAQ come from the germline V gene. Trimming at V came to 9 bases and at J to 6 bases, leaving 14 bases not matched to a gene. The DNA of the CDR3 is TGTGCCAGTAGGCCCTCCGGGACTAGCGGGAGGGCCTCCGAGCAGTACTTC. It specifies CASRPSGTSGRASEQYF.

The chain is built from TRBV7-9 and TRBJ2-1; D could derive from TRBD1 or TRBD2 (5 bases each). Germline V gene data show CDR1 as SEHNR and CDR2 as FQNEAQ (reference sequence). The CDR3 extends over 13 amino acids. Deletions cut 3 bases from V and 8 bases from J, with 11 bases between. The CDR3 region is CASSFSGTDEQFF. The DNA for the CDR3 is TGTGCCAGCAGCTTTTCCGGGACCGATGAGCAGTTCTTC.

In the case of this clonotype: A much larger clone lies one base from this, so it may be a read error. V gene TRBV15 combines with J gene TRBJ2-3; 10 nucleotides line up with TRBD2. CDR3 length: 16 residues. Germline CDR1 LNHNV, CDR2 YYDKDF (reference sequence). The CDR3 loop is CATRPGLADFTDPQYF. The CDR3 DNA follows: TGTGCCACACGGCCCGGACTAGCGGATTTCACAGATCCGCAGTATTTT.

V gene TRBV27 combines with J gene TRBJ1-1; D is undetermined. Germline CDR1 reads MNHEY; CDR2 reads SMNVEV (reference sequence). V dropped 3 bases and J dropped 2 bases, with 7 bases sitting between them. The CDR3 is 13 residues long. CDR3 amino acids: CASSFQANTEAFF. The DNA of the CDR3 is TGTGCCAGCAGTTTCCAGGCCAACACTGAAGCTTTCTTT.

The V gene is TRBV7-2, the J gene TRBJ2-5; D is unresolved. The CDR3 covers 15 residues. Germline CDR1 reads SGHTA; CDR2 reads FQGNSA. Deletions cut 8 bases from V and 5 bases from J, with 21 bases between. The DNA of the CDR3 is TGTGCCAGCCTCAGCGATATTGCCAGATCGGAGACCCAGTACTTC. Translating gives CASLSDIARSETQYF. Full variable domain (rest looked up from reference TRBV7-2 and TRBJ2-5): GAGVSQSPSNKVTEKGKDVELRCDPISGHTALYWYRQSLGQGLEFLIYFQGNSAPDKSGLPSDRFSAERTGGSVSTLTIQRTQQEDSAVYLCASLSDIARSETQYFGPGTRLLVL.

V gene TRBV7-9 combines with J gene TRBJ2-5; 10 bases are a match to TRBD2. This CDR3 contains 15 residues. V lost 5 bases to trimming and J lost 3 bases; unmatched junction nucleotides: 6. In germline, CDR1 is SEHNR, CDR2 FQNEAQ (reference sequence). DNA of the CDR3: TGTGCCAGCAGCGCCGCTAGCGGGGGTGAAGAGACCCAGTACTTC. Translation gives CASSAASGGEETQYF.

This chain joins TRBV10-3 and TRBJ2-3, with D possibly being TRBD2 (6 bases). This CDR3 contains 14 residues. The V and J ends lost 10 bases and 0 bases respectively, with 14 bases between them. The V gene's germline CDR1 is ENHRY and CDR2 SYGVKD. CDR3 region: CATGEATSTDTQYF. CDR3 nucleotide sequence: TGTGCCACCGGGGAGGCGACTAGCACAGATACGCAGTATTTT.

CDR3 sequence (DNA): TGTGCCGGTAATCGGAGAGCGGGAGGAAGCTACGAGCAGTACTTC. This encodes CAGNRRAGGSYEQYF. J is TRBJ2-7 and V is TRBV19; 9 bases fit TRBD2. Germline assignment: CDR1 LNHDA and CDR2 SQIVND (reference sequence). CDR3 size: 15 residues. Trimming cost V 11 bases and J 3 bases; bases outside gene matches: 14.

This clonotype has just a few counts. The V and J genes are TRBV7-8 and TRBJ1-5; D is ambiguous. Germline V gene lookup returns CDR1 SGHVS and CDR2 FQNEAQ. The CDR3 runs to 14 residues. Trimming shortened V by 8 bases and J by 5 bases, and 16 bases separated the two germline ends. This CDR3 reads CASGQAAYDQPQHF. In DNA form, the CDR3 reads TGTGCCAGCGGCCAGGCAGCTTATGATCAGCCCCAGCATTTT.

This clonotype was observed a single time. The germline gene is not matched at one end of the junction; a read error may be the cause. The chain recombines TRBV19 with TRBJ1-2, with 10 positions matching TRBD1. This CDR3 contains 19 residues. Germline values: CDR1 LNHDA, CDR2 SQIVND (reference sequence). CDR3 DNA sequence: TGTGCCAGTAGTAGACTCTTTGGGACAGGGGCCGCCTCTAACTATGGGTACACCTTC. Translated: CASSRLFGTGAASNYGYTF.

This sequence joins TRBV7-3 and TRBJ2-3; 9 nucleotides line up with TRBD2. Germline loops: CDR1 SGHTA, CDR2 FQGTGA. V shed 2 bases and J 2 bases; nucleotides not matched to a gene: 5. The CDR3 contains 16 residues. The CDR3 sequence: CASSLGRGGYTDTQYF. CDR3 sequence (DNA): TGTGCCAGCAGCTTAGGGCGGGGGGGTTACACAGATACGCAGTATTTT.